The clone carrying this T cell receptor (beta chain) came up a few times. Its antigen remains unknown. The data originate from a study of response to subunit inactivated influenza vaccine. After removal of 1 base from V and 0 bases from J, the junction contained 12 bases not matched to a gene. CDR3 length: 21 amino acids. CDR1 SGHTA and CDR2 FQGTGA come from the germline V gene. TCRdb used MiXCR to reprocess the RT-PCR reads, holding one entry per CDR3 protein. Among about 160,000 distinct CDR3 sequences listed, approximately 11% were seen once. Study results and limitations: A suggestion made by the authors is that each seasonal influenza vaccination recruits few new T cells.

The chain links TRBV7-3 to TRBJ2-2, with TRBD2 identical over 12 bases. The specimen comprised CD8+ T cells sorted from PBMCs, sampled roughly 24 months after vaccination. The TCR was taken from a man between 50 and 75 years old who received an inactivated influenza vaccine. The CDR3 sequence: CASSLMPPGTSGPTNTGELFF. DNA of the CDR3: TGTGCCAGCAGCTTAATGCCCCCCGGGACTAGCGGGCCAACGAACACCGGGGAGCTGTTTTTT.